This T cell receptor (beta chain) was documented in a study of cytomegalovirus exposure and HLA in healthy donors. Turning to the study itself: In terms of ancestry, the Caucasian-associated cluster contained 80% to 90% of the approximately 380 genotyped donors. Study findings and constraints: Among the CMV-associated chains, a few were confirmed in vitro as specific for CMV antigens. Sequencing probably produced one cluster of sequence variants that were highly shared.

Points on this clone: What it binds is unknown.

Trimming removed 4 bases at V and 1 base at J, with 11 bases between. Looked up from germline, CDR1 is LNHDA and CDR2 is SQIVND (reference sequence). The CDR3 spans 15 residues. Primers: 60 Vbeta forward and 13 Jbeta reverse. Profiling relied on immunoSEQ multiplex PCR, and the TCRdb table lists in-frame clones only, not all of them. The data contain 200,000 to 250,000 clones, 82% of them seen just once; the ten biggest clones take up around 5%. The source is a woman aged 40 to 49 in good health and CMV-seropositive. The source material was PBMCs. The chain joins TRBV19 to TRBJ1-5; no clear D gene. The CDR3 DNA reads as TGTGCCAGTAGTAGATCCCGAGGCAGCAATCAGCCCCAGCATTTT. Translating gives CASSRSRGSNQPQHF.